This T cell receptor beta chain comes out of a study of CD8+ T cells in alopecia areata. Study observations and caveats: In lesional scalp, particularly from alopecia totalis/universalis, clonality was higher than in normal scalp.

A panel of CD4, CD8alpha, NKG2D, NKG2ACE and other markers served to sort pooled cutaneous lymph node cells. Sequencing used cDNA as its template, made by extracting RNA and reverse transcribing it. Assay: immunoSEQ multiplex PCR; the TCRdb copy retains only in-frame clones and omits some. The table lists around 300,000 clones, with no singletons. As to this clone: Its antigen is not known. Genes and germline are mouse. The read falls 4 residues short of the CDR3 end, and the missing part is taken from the germline J gene.

The germline CDR1 and CDR2 sequences are MNHDT and YYDKIL. V was pared by 2 bases and J by 3 bases, with 9 bases between. The CDR3 sequence is 14 residues long. Sequencing was performed on CD4+ T cells sorted from a lymph node. The sequence derives from a C3H/HeJ mouse with alopecia areata. Strain haplotype at MHC: H2-k. The chain employs TRBV17 and TRBJ2-3; D is perhaps TRBD2 (7 bases). The CDR3 loop is CASSRLGAAETLYF. CDR3 DNA (partial): TGTGCTAGCAGTAGACTGGGGGCGGCAGAA.